Sequencing of this T cell receptor beta chain was carried out in a study of identical twins. TCRdb reprocessed the 5' RACE reads via MiXCR and lists one record per CDR3 protein. The table lists approximately 470,000 distinct CDR3 sequences, 12% to 15% of them singletons. Per the germline V gene, CDR1 is SGHAT and CDR2 is FQNNGV. This CDR3 has 17 residues. The V gene end was trimmed by 1 base and the J gene end by 1 base; junction bases not matched to a gene: 4. These data were also reused for a study on yellow fever vaccine responses in identical twins.

Sequencing used CD4+ T cells sorted from blood. This clonotype originated in a woman aged 18-35 years in good health. The gene calls are TRBV11-2 and TRBJ2-3; 11 nucleotides align to TRBD2. The CDR3 sequence: CASSLGTSGGRTDTQYF. CDR3 sequence (DNA): TGTGCCAGCAGCTTAGGCACTAGCGGGGGACGCACAGATACGCAGTATTTT.